This T cell receptor beta chain was retrieved from a study of OX40 agonist ivuxolimab in advanced cancers. Study overall: All patients had ivuxolimab intravenously every 2 weeks at 0.01 to 10 mg/kg. Past anti-PD-1, anti-PD-L1 or anti-CTLA-4 therapy was accepted, and 30% to 50% had received some. Study conclusions and caveats: Circulating CD4+ and CD8+ T cells showed clonal expansion by week 6 at 0.1 to 3.0 mg/kg.

This table comes from immunoSEQ multiplex PCR, and its TCRdb copy is limited to in-frame clones, with some not included. The profile shows roughly 92,000 clones, roughly 89% of them singletons. Remarks on this clone: The antigen is undetermined.

Germline loops: CDR1 SGDLS, CDR2 YYNGEE. The CDR3 loop spans 15 amino acids. V lost 0 bases and J lost 2, with 9 bases in between. The chain is built from TRBV9 and TRBJ2-1, with D tentatively TRBD1 (5 bases). The input for sequencing was CD4+ or CD8+ T cells sorted from blood, taken in a trial of the OX40 agonist ivuxolimab. The sequence came from an adult with an advanced solid tumor such as melanoma, head and neck, liver or kidney cancer. The CDR3 here is CASSVEAGPYNEQFF. The CDR3 DNA follows: TGTGCCAGCAGCGTAGAGGCAGGGCCCTACAATGAGCAGTTCTTC. The full variable domain, completed using reference TRBV9 and TRBJ2-1, is DSGVTQTPKHLITATGQRVTLRCSPRSGDLSVYWYQQSLDQGLQFLIQYYNGEERAKGNILERFSAQQFPDLHSELNLSSLELGDSALYFCASSVEAGPYNEQFFGPGTRLTVL.